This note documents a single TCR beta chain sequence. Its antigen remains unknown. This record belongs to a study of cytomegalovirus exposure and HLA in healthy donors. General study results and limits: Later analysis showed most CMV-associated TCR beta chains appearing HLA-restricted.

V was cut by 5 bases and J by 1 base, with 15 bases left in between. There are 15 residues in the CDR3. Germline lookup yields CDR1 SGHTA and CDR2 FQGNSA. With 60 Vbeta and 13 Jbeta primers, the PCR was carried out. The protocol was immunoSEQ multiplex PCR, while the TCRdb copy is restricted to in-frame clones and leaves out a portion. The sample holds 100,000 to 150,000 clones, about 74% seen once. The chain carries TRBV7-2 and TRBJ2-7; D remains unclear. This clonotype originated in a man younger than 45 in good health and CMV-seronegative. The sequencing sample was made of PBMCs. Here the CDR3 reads CASSLQPGSSYEQYF. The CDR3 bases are TGTGCCAGCAGCCTCCAACCCGGGTCATCCTACGAGCAGTACTTC.